The sequence of this T cell receptor (beta chain) was determined in a study of T cells in Graves' hyperthyroidism and ophthalmopathy. The investigators amplified TCR beta CDR3 regions from RNA transcripts. The primer set for the first-round RT-PCR of the TCR CDR3 was HTBI. One entry per CDR3 protein, called by TCRdb with MiXCR from the multiplex PCR reads. Of 550,000 to 850,000 distinct CDR3 sequences in the sample, around 20% were seen once. This clonotype was counted a few times. Germline values: CDR1 MNHEY, CDR2 SVGEGT. Losses at the gene ends were 6 bases for V and 2 bases for J; bases not matched to a gene: 6. The CDR3 sequence is 14 residues long.

The source material was blood. This sequence originates from a woman aged 45 to 65 with Graves' hyperthyroidism that later progressed to Graves' ophthalmopathy. The rearrangement uses TRBV6-2 or TRBV6-3 and TRBJ2-7; 8 bases are a match to TRBD2. The CDR3 loop reads CASRSAGGTYEQYF. The CDR3 region has the DNA TGTGCCAGCAGATCGGCGGGGGGAACCTACGAGCAGTACTTC.